The rows below give T cell receptor beta chains drawn from one sample of a study of identifying expanded T cells in peripheral blood. Assay: immunoSEQ multiplex PCR; the TCRdb copy retains only in-frame clones and omits some. The table includes about 85,000 clones, roughly 91% detected once. The sample taken for sequencing was blood. The receptors come from a person aged 18 to 75 in good health. CDR3s include the opening cysteine and the closing phenylalanine or tryptophan. A D gene is named only where the DNA matches it firmly. Part of the rows lack a size; the others show once, few, many or a class for expanded clones.

v_gene: TRBV19; j_gene: TRBJ1-1; abundance: NA; d_gene: NA; CDR3nt: TGTGCCAGTAGTGTGTGGGGGCGCGGGTACACTGAAGCTTTCTTT; CDR3aa: CASSVWGRGYTEAFF
v_gene: TRBV27; j_gene: TRBJ1-2; abundance: NA; d_gene: NA; CDR3nt: TGTGCCAGCAGTTTATCGCCAGGCAGATTCTATGGCTACACCTTC; CDR3aa: CASSLSPGRFYGYTF
v_gene: TRBV6-5; j_gene: TRBJ2-7; abundance: NA; d_gene: TRBD1; CDR3nt: TGTGCCAGCAGACTGGGACAGGGGGCTTACGAGCAGTACTTC; CDR3aa: CASRLGQGAYEQYF
v_gene: TRBV6-1; j_gene: TRBJ1-2; abundance: NA; d_gene: TRBD1; CDR3nt: TGTGCCAGCATCCGACAGGGCTCTAACTATGGCTACACCTTC; CDR3aa: CASIRQGSNYGYTF
v_gene: TRBV9; j_gene: TRBJ1-4; abundance: NA; d_gene: NA; CDR3nt: TGTGCCAGCAGCGCCCCGGAAGAGGGAAGGGGAAAACTGTTTTTT; CDR3aa: CASSAPEEGRGKLFF
v_gene: TRBV7-9; j_gene: TRBJ2-7; abundance: NA; d_gene: NA; CDR3nt: TGTGCCAGCAGCTTAGCGCGGTGGGATGGCCAAAGCTCCTACGAGCAGTACTTC; CDR3aa: CASSLARWDGQSSYEQYF
v_gene: TRBV5-1; j_gene: TRBJ2-7; abundance: NA; d_gene: NA; CDR3nt: TGCGCCAGCAGCTTGGTGGGGGAGTCCTACGAGCAGTACTTC; CDR3aa: CASSLVGESYEQYF
v_gene: TRBV7-8; j_gene: TRBJ1-6; abundance: NA; d_gene: NA; CDR3nt: TGTGCCAGCAGCCCCCATAGCGGGTCCCTCCACTTT; CDR3aa: CASSPHSGSLHF
v_gene: TRBV19; j_gene: TRBJ1-2; abundance: NA; d_gene: NA; CDR3nt: TGTGCCAGTAGGCCCGTCGGCGGGAAAGAGCACTATGGCTACACCTTC; CDR3aa: CASRPVGGKEHYGYTF
v_gene: TRBV30; j_gene: TRBJ2-3; abundance: once; d_gene: NA; CDR3nt: TGTGCCTGGACAGGCGGGGATACGCAGTATTTT; CDR3aa: CAWTGGDTQYF
v_gene: TRBV7-2; j_gene: TRBJ2-2; abundance: NA; d_gene: NA; CDR3nt: TGTGCCAGCAGCTCCTTTCCGACAGGGGAGCTGTTTTTT; CDR3aa: CASSSFPTGELFF
v_gene: TRBV19; j_gene: TRBJ2-5; abundance: NA; d_gene: NA; CDR3nt: TGCGACTACACCCCCTCCGGAGAGACCCAGTACTTC; CDR3aa: CDYTPSGETQYF
v_gene: TRBV6-5; j_gene: TRBJ1-2; abundance: few; d_gene: NA; CDR3nt: TGTGCCAGCAGCCCACCCGGGGCTCCATATGGCTACACCTTC; CDR3aa: CASSPPGAPYGYTF
v_gene: TRBV27; j_gene: TRBJ2-7; abundance: NA; d_gene: NA; CDR3nt: TGTGCTATCCCTGCGTGCTCCTACGAGCAGTACTTC; CDR3aa: CAIPACSYEQYF
v_gene: TRBV19; j_gene: TRBJ2-5; abundance: few; d_gene: NA; CDR3nt: TGTGCCAGTAGTAAGGGTACACAAGAGACCCAGTACTTC; CDR3aa: CASSKGTQETQYF
v_gene: TRBV5-6; j_gene: TRBJ1-2; abundance: NA; d_gene: NA; CDR3nt: TGTGCCAGCAGCTTGGGGAGAGTAGTACGCTATGGCTACACCTTC; CDR3aa: CASSLGRVVRYGYTF
v_gene: TRBV28; j_gene: TRBJ2-1; abundance: NA; d_gene: NA; CDR3nt: TGTGCCAGCTTAGGCGGGACCTACAATGAGCAGTTCTTC; CDR3aa: CASLGGTYNEQFF
v_gene: TRBV9; j_gene: TRBJ1-4; abundance: NA; d_gene: NA; CDR3nt: TGTGCCAGCAGCGACCCGCGGGGGTCGACTAATGAAAAACTGTTTTTT; CDR3aa: CASSDPRGSTNEKLFF
v_gene: TRBV10-3; j_gene: TRBJ2-7; abundance: few; d_gene: NA; CDR3nt: TGTGCCATCAGTGCAGGAGAGCAGGTCGAGCAGTACTTC; CDR3aa: CAISAGEQVEQYF
v_gene: TRBV6-5; j_gene: TRBJ2-7; abundance: NA; d_gene: NA; CDR3nt: TGTGCCAGCAGTTACTCGAGAGGCAGGGCGTACGAGCAGTACTTC; CDR3aa: CASSYSRGRAYEQYF
v_gene: TRBV6-5; j_gene: TRBJ1-2; abundance: few; d_gene: TRBD1; CDR3nt: TGTGCCAGCAGGGGACAGGGTATTCGCTACACCTTC; CDR3aa: CASRGQGIRYTF
v_gene: TRBV7-2; j_gene: TRBJ2-3; abundance: NA; d_gene: NA; CDR3nt: TGTGCCAGCAGCTTAGCGCCCAGCGGCACAGATACGCAGTATTTT; CDR3aa: CASSLAPSGTDTQYF
v_gene: TRBV10-3; j_gene: TRBJ1-6; abundance: NA; d_gene: NA; CDR3nt: TGTGCCATCAGTGAGACAAAGGGCCTGCCAGGGGAATCACCCCTCCACTTT; CDR3aa: CAISETKGLPGESPLHF
v_gene: TRBV10-3; j_gene: TRBJ1-2; abundance: NA; d_gene: NA; CDR3nt: TGTGCCATCAGTGCTCCTAACTATGGCTACACCTTC; CDR3aa: CAISAPNYGYTF
v_gene: TRBV20-1; j_gene: TRBJ1-1; abundance: NA; d_gene: NA; CDR3nt: TGCAGTGCTATCATGAACACTGAAGCTTTCTTT; CDR3aa: CSAIMNTEAFF
v_gene: TRBV27; j_gene: TRBJ2-5; abundance: NA; d_gene: NA; CDR3nt: TGTGCCAGCAGTTTATCCCCGGCGGGGACCCAGTACTTC; CDR3aa: CASSLSPAGTQYF
v_gene: TRBV5-6; j_gene: TRBJ1-6; abundance: NA; d_gene: TRBD1; CDR3nt: TGTGCCAGCAGCCTGGGACAGCCGAATAGCTATAATTCACCCCTCCACTTT; CDR3aa: CASSLGQPNSYNSPLHF
v_gene: TRBV7-2; j_gene: TRBJ2-7; abundance: NA; d_gene: TRBD1; CDR3nt: TGTGCCAGCAGGGACAGGACCTACGAGCAGTACTTC; CDR3aa: CASRDRTYEQYF
v_gene: TRBV2; j_gene: TRBJ2-7; abundance: NA; d_gene: NA; CDR3nt: TGTGCCAGCAGTATCCGAGCAGGATCCCTCTACGAGCAGTACTTC; CDR3aa: CASSIRAGSLYEQYF
v_gene: TRBV19; j_gene: TRBJ2-2; abundance: NA; d_gene: NA; CDR3nt: TGTGCCAGTAGTATGTCAGGGGCGACCACCGGGGAGCTGTTTTTT; CDR3aa: CASSMSGATTGELFF
v_gene: TRBV7-2; j_gene: TRBJ2-7; abundance: NA; d_gene: NA; CDR3nt: TGTGCCAGCGGAGCCTCCTACGAGCAGTACTTC; CDR3aa: CASGASYEQYF
v_gene: TRBV6-1; j_gene: TRBJ1-2; abundance: NA; d_gene: NA; CDR3nt: TGTGCCAGCAGTGAAGGGAAGGGTCTCTATGGCTACACCTTC; CDR3aa: CASSEGKGLYGYTF
v_gene: TRBV6-4; j_gene: TRBJ1-4; abundance: NA; d_gene: NA; CDR3nt: TGTGCCAGCAGCCCCGGGGAGGATGGCAATGAAAAACTGTTTTTT; CDR3aa: CASSPGEDGNEKLFF
v_gene: TRBV2; j_gene: TRBJ1-1; abundance: NA; d_gene: NA; CDR3nt: TGTGCCACGGCGGGGAACACTGAAGCTTTCTTT; CDR3aa: CATAGNTEAFF
v_gene: TRBV5-4; j_gene: TRBJ1-4; abundance: NA; d_gene: NA; CDR3nt: TGTGCCAGCAGTCCTGGAGCTAAAGGGCCGGATGAAAAACTGTTTTTT; CDR3aa: CASSPGAKGPDEKLFF
v_gene: TRBV7-2; j_gene: TRBJ2-7; abundance: NA; d_gene: TRBD2; CDR3nt: TGTGCCAGCAGCTCGACCGGGACTAGTAACGAGCAGTACTTC; CDR3aa: CASSSTGTSNEQYF
v_gene: TRBV9; j_gene: TRBJ2-5; abundance: NA; d_gene: NA; CDR3nt: TGTGCCAGCAGCCCGACCGGGGGCACGACCCAAGAGACCCAGTACTTC; CDR3aa: CASSPTGGTTQETQYF
v_gene: TRBV5-4; j_gene: TRBJ1-2; abundance: many; d_gene: NA; CDR3nt: TGTGCCAGCAGCATAACAGGGAGGGGTGGCTACACCTTC; CDR3aa: CASSITGRGGYTF
v_gene: TRBV7-8; j_gene: TRBJ1-5; abundance: NA; d_gene: NA; CDR3nt: TGTGCCAGCAGCCAATTACGAGGGGGTAGGCAGCCCCAGCATTTT; CDR3aa: CASSQLRGGRQPQHF
v_gene: TRBV19; j_gene: TRBJ2-1; abundance: few; d_gene: TRBD2; CDR3nt: TGTGCCAGTACCGTAGCGGGGGGGTCCTACAATGAGCAGTTCTTC; CDR3aa: CASTVAGGSYNEQFF
v_gene: TRBV7-8; j_gene: TRBJ2-3; abundance: few; d_gene: TRBD2; CDR3nt: TGTGCCAGCAGCTTAGGGCTCGGGACCGGGACTAGCATCATTAATACGCAGTATTTT; CDR3aa: CASSLGLGTGTSIINTQYF
v_gene: TRBV5-1; j_gene: TRBJ1-2; abundance: NA; d_gene: NA; CDR3nt: TGCGCCAGCAGCCTAGATCCCGGATCCTATGGCTACACCTTC; CDR3aa: CASSLDPGSYGYTF
v_gene: TRBV4-3; j_gene: TRBJ2-1; abundance: NA; d_gene: NA; CDR3nt: TGCGCCAGCAGCCACGGGACTGATTCCTACAATGAGCAGTTCTTC; CDR3aa: CASSHGTDSYNEQFF
v_gene: TRBV7-8; j_gene: TRBJ2-7; abundance: NA; d_gene: NA; CDR3nt: TGTGCCAGCAGCTTAAAGGGGGAGCAGTACTTC; CDR3aa: CASSLKGEQYF
v_gene: TRBV27; j_gene: TRBJ2-3; abundance: NA; d_gene: NA; CDR3nt: TGTGCCAGCAGTTTATCACGGGCAGATACGCAGTATTTT; CDR3aa: CASSLSRADTQYF
v_gene: TRBV2; j_gene: TRBJ2-5; abundance: once; d_gene: TRBD1; CDR3nt: TGTGCCAGCAGCCCGGGACAGGGGACACAAGAGACCCAGTACTTC; CDR3aa: CASSPGQGTQETQYF
v_gene: TRBV6-6; j_gene: TRBJ2-3; abundance: NA; d_gene: NA; CDR3nt: TGTGCCAGCTTGTTAGGTGGGGCGCAGTATTTT; CDR3aa: CASLLGGAQYF
v_gene: TRBV28; j_gene: TRBJ1-2; abundance: NA; d_gene: NA; CDR3nt: TGTGCCAGCAGGTCCGGCACGGATTATGGCTACACCTTC; CDR3aa: CASRSGTDYGYTF
v_gene: TRBV9; j_gene: TRBJ1-2; abundance: NA; d_gene: NA; CDR3nt: TGTGCCTCCCAGGCAGGGGTCGGCTACACCTTC; CDR3aa: CASQAGVGYTF